The entry below gives a single TCR beta chain sequence along with its context. Its antigen is still unknown. No per-base quality is available; no much larger clone lies one base away. The cohort consisted of 666 healthy bone marrow donors. At the time of sampling, every cohort member was nominally healthy, though immune exposures that went unrecorded were likely present. The donor tested CMV seronegative and was one of the 352 seronegative cohort members. A peripheral blood sample was provided by each donor, and peripheral blood mononuclear cells were used for TCR beta sequencing. The Qiagen DNeasy Blood Extraction Kit was used to extract genomic DNA from the blood cell samples. The sample comes from a study of cytomegalovirus exposure and HLA in healthy donors (dated by TCRdb to the late 2010s). General notes on the study: According to an earlier analysis of a few hundred of the donors, about 179 million T cells yielded roughly 100 million unique TCR beta sequences and 276 Gb of sequence data. An early release covering some 640 HLA-typed donors comprised 300 to 350 gigabases of sequencing data and approximately 80 million unique TCR sequences. Among the roughly 400 genotyped donors, about 85% belonged to the genetic ancestry cluster associated with self-reported Caucasian donors. The aim of the study was to test whether cataloging public T cell receptors could identify signatures of past pathogen exposure. The T cell repertoires of around 730 subjects were profiled by immunosequencing and related to cytomegalovirus serostatus. A separate validation cohort of approximately 120 different subjects was used in addition to the approximately 640-subject first cohort. The study combined high-throughput TCR immunosequencing, statistical association of individual TCRs with disease status, and machine learning to predict cytomegalovirus infection status. To study patterns of TCR occurrence, a later analysis re-analyzed previously published TCR beta repertoires from around 660 donors and added high-resolution HLA genotyping. In the later analysis, no new phenotypic data were used to find candidate immune exposures; instead, reliance was placed on TCR beta sequences and their occurrence across donors. An earlier analysis of 500 to 650 of the donors applied high-throughput TCR beta sequencing to assess whether each TCR beta V gene segment acted as functional or pseudogenic. Donor age, sex, ethnicity and CMV serostatus were compiled alongside the repertoire data. In a later genetic analysis, genome-wide SNP genotypes for about 55% of the roughly 700 donors were used, and that subset was treated as a discovery cohort. Every discovery cohort repertoire had been produced on one sequencing platform. Both class I and class II loci were covered by HLA typing, at four-digit resolution. The number of typed donors differed by locus: about 620-630 for A, B, C, DRB1 and DQB1; some 540 for DQA1; fewer than 610 for DPA1; and 450 to 480 for DPB1. Several DR-DQ haplotypes were handled as single units for association and clustering because linkage in the cohort was strong. Among under 450 genotyped donors of the cohort, an average of roughly 240,000 unique TCR beta nucleotide sequences were sequenced per donor, about a sixth of them non-productive. What the study reported, not specific to this receptor: When HLA alleles, especially DR and DQ, strongly co-occurred, attributing TCR associations to individual alleles was difficult. An earlier analysis of some 590 of the donors showed that most TCR beta V segments appeared in productive rearrangements either about 87% or about 30% of the time, which broadly matched IMGT annotations. Cytomegalovirus status was reported to be diagnosed by the classifier with high specificity and sensitivity in both the original and validation cohorts. Specific HLA alleles were associated with 16,951 TCR beta sequences at a false discovery rate of 0.05 in a later analysis. A further reported finding was that TCR beta sequences accurately predicted the HLA-A and HLA-B alleles for most subjects in the first cohort. A later analysis found that most CMV-associated TCR beta chains appeared HLA-restricted, with HLA associations seemingly driven largely by CMV exposure. The presence/absence analyses assumed that sequencing depth was roughly uniform across donors, and that assumption may not be true. A later genetic analysis reported fewer N-insertions in productive TCRs among donors in an Asian-associated ancestry cluster than the roughly 700-donor mean. Most TCR sequences were seen in very few donors, while some public TCRs were found in many individuals. A later analysis reported that several top co-occurrence clusters appeared linked to parvovirus B19, influenza, CMV and Epstein-Barr virus. Some IMGT-functional V segments, including TRBV6-2 and TRBV6-3, could not be distinguished by the 87-base-pair reads and were therefore excluded. Linkage disequilibrium might explain the correlated functional status among segregating V segments, but an unknown experimental factor could not be excluded. V-gene and J-gene trimming of TCR beta chains was associated with a missense DCLRE1C variant in a later genetic analysis, and the association was replicated in an independent cohort. A group of highly shared sequence variants was considered likely to be a technical artifact of the sequencing pipeline. In a later analysis, HLA-associated TCR beta chains were found to be more clonally expanded and to have lower generation probabilities than equally common non-associated chains. In vitro tests confirmed that a few of the cytomegalovirus-associated TCR beta chains recognize cytomegalovirus antigens. The cohort was sequenced for TCR beta chains only, and without alpha or paired-chain data the features that could be detected were limited. The authors suggested that the approach could potentially be generalized to other disease states and immunological phenotypes. A later analysis found that TCR association rates varied across HLA loci, with DRB1 alleles showing the most associated TCRs and HLA-C alleles the fewest. The study listed 150 to 200 TCR beta chains as associated with cytomegalovirus. Some 15 rarely observed V segments, including chromosome 9 orphons, were excluded from the earlier analysis of several hundred of the donors because counts were too low. CMV serostatus was the only immune exposure information available for the cohort. Because some donors lacked HLA typing at each locus, the association tests relied only on the typed subset.

Library construction relied on the immunoSEQ multiplex PCR assay. The multiplex PCR relied on a mix of 60 forward primers for TCR Vbeta segments and 13 reverse primers for TCR Jbeta segments. The CDR3 region of rearranged TCR beta genes was amplified from genomic DNA with a multiplex PCR assay. The Illumina HiSeq System was used to sequence the amplified TCR beta libraries as 87-base-pair reads. Under the source paper's analysis protocol: A later analysis counted 75 million to 100 million unique TCR beta chains across the 650 to 800 repertoires, and 9 million to 14 million of these chains were shared by at least two donors. To remove PCR and sequencing errors, raw reads were error-corrected and collapsed into unique sequences using a nearest-neighbor algorithm that merged closely related sequences. Alignment of CDR3 sequences to IMGT reference sequences was used to assign V, D and J gene segments. For a sequence to be retained, a match of at least six nucleotides to both a V gene segment and a J gene segment was required. Rearrangements were classified as productive when the CDR3 lacked stop codons and remained in frame with V and J, and all other rearrangements were classified as non-productive. CDR3 was defined according to IMGT convention as the region running from the second conserved V-encoded cysteine to the conserved J-encoded phenylalanine. The earlier analysis of about 640 of the donors excluded any sequence lacking an unambiguous match to a single V gene segment. In an earlier analysis of some 590 of the donors, a V segment was called functional when productive rearrangements were above 56.7%, and segregating when the standard deviation between donors exceeded 5%. A statistical classification framework was developed to diagnose cytomegalovirus status using the catalog of TCR beta chain sequences. In a later analysis, V and J genes were assigned by comparing TCR nucleotide sequences against IMGT/GENE-DB human TR gene sequences. Using the TCRdist pipeline, a later analysis assigned CDR3 sequences along with most-parsimonious VDJ recombination scenarios. In a later analysis, every TCR beta chain was defined by the combination of its CDR3 amino acid sequence and its V-gene family, and reads without a unique V-gene family were dropped. To address suspected cross-contamination and a sequencing artifact, a later analysis removed 550 to 750 highly shared, low-generation-probability nucleotide sequences. In a later analysis, a clonal expansion index was calculated for each public chain from normalized within-repertoire ranks of inferred template counts. Generation probabilities in a later analysis came from a VDJ recombination model fitted to out-of-frame rearrangements, and those results were checked against IGoR. A later analysis scored TCR-TCR, TCR-HLA and TCR-CMV co-occurrence with hypergeometric tests, applying a repertoire-size bias correction to TCR pairs. In a later analysis, false discovery rates were estimated by permuting HLA or CMV assignments 20 times. In a later analysis, co-occurring TCRs were grouped with DBSCAN, and TCRdist sequence similarity was added when clustering was performed within HLA-allele-positive subsets. Co-occurrence clustering excluded repertoires with fewer than 30,000 or more than 120,000 public chains, plus five with anomalous nucleotide sharing. TCRdb holds this immuneACCESS table with in-frame rearrangements only. Some clones are missing; in checked studies, unresolved V genes explain under half, and the rest has no known cause. The V and J calls and clone size come from that table; D and trimming were worked out from the DNA. The sample table records around 110,000 clones; about three quarters of these occur just once. 0.65% to 0.85% of the sample is in the top ten clones.

V ends up 7 bases short and J 7 bases short, with an unmatched junction base count of 6. The CDR3 starts with the cysteine, ends with the phenylalanine, and has 13 residues. Just the 39-base CDR3 DNA is kept, in frame starting at base 1. The germline V gene yields MGHDK for CDR1 and SYGVNS for CDR2. The specimen sequenced was PBMCs. This TCR was recovered from a boy aged 5-17 years in good health and CMV-seronegative. Rearrangement joined TRBV25-1 to TRBJ1-1; 10 nucleotides in the junction match TRBD1. The CDR3 amino acid sequence is: CASTGTGVGEAFF. The bases are TGTGCCAGCACCGGGACAGGGGTTGGTGAAGCTTTCTTT.